Listed here is a single TCR beta chain. The antigen is undetermined. This sample is drawn from a study of blood T cells in healthy people across ages. The CDR3 has 12 amino acids. The V gene lost 10 bases and the J gene lost 0 bases, with 10 bases spanning the gap. General study findings and limits: The long-lived group displayed more naive CD4+ cells, plus higher diversity, than the aged donors did.

The authors ran a second PCR of roughly 6 to 11 cycles using a sample-barcoded 5' primer and a J-beta primer mix. TCRdb reanalysed the 5' RACE reads using MiXCR and keeps one entry per CDR3 protein. This sample carries about 1.4 million distinct CDR3 sequences, roughly 59% of them seen once, and the ten largest clones take 6.5% to 8.5%. Caucasian, healthy and from Russia, the donors were aged between about 6 and 90. For every donor, a draw yielded 8.5 to 10 milliliters of peripheral blood. The receptor comes from a man in his late teens or twenties in good health. This sequence joins TRBV12-3 or TRBV12-4 and TRBJ2-7; TRBD1 is a possible D gene (6 bases). Sequenced input: blood. This CDR3 reads CATADSSYEQYF. CDR3 in DNA: TGTGCCACCGCGGACAGCTCCTACGAGCAGTACTTC.